The rows below give T cell receptor beta chains drawn from one sample of a study of cytomegalovirus exposure and HLA in healthy donors. The method was immunoSEQ multiplex PCR; TCRdb's version includes in-frame clones alone and lacks a portion of them. The table includes about 160,000 clones, roughly 73% detected once. The source material was PBMCs. These receptors all stem from a woman aged 25 to 39 in good health and CMV-seronegative. Both conserved end residues are part of each CDR3. Each record gives: clone size, V gene, D gene, J gene, CDR3 protein, CDR3 DNA. The D gene is left open where the match is weak. The size field is filled for only some rows; it gives once, few, many or a size class.

few	TRBV12-5	.	TRBJ2-3	CASGFQSGDTQYF	TGTGCTAGTGGTTTTCAAAGCGGTGATACGCAGTATTTT
.	TRBV13	TRBD1	TRBJ1-2	CASSSPAGGEFVGYTF	TGTGCCAGCAGCTCACCCGCAGGGGGCGAATTTGTTGGCTACACCTTC
.	TRBV2	.	TRBJ1-2	CASRAGPSSRYGYTF	TGTGCCAGCAGGGCGGGGCCTTCCTCACGTTATGGCTACACCTTC
.	TRBV10-2	.	TRBJ2-2	CASFPVGADYTGELFF	TGCGCCTCCTTTCCGGTTGGAGCGGATTACACCGGGGAGCTGTTTTTT
.	TRBV10-3	TRBD1	TRBJ1-5	CAIGNRDSFNQPQHF	TGTGCCATCGGGAACCGGGACAGCTTCAATCAGCCCCAGCATTTT
.	TRBV28	TRBD1	TRBJ2-1	CASRRGQGAVDEQFF	TGTGCCAGCAGACGTGGACAGGGGGCAGTGGATGAGCAGTTCTTC
.	TRBV5-1	TRBD1	TRBJ2-1	CASSLRDRVFSAPHYNEQFF	TGCGCCAGCAGCCTTAGGGACAGGGTGTTTAGCGCCCCCCATTACAATGAGCAGTTCTTC
.	TRBV9	.	TRBJ1-5	CASSPRGGNNQPQHF	TGTGCCAGCAGCCCTCGGGGGGGGAACAATCAGCCCCAGCATTTT
.	TRBV2	TRBD2	TRBJ2-1	CASSGGLAAYNEQFF	TGTGCCAGCAGTGGGGGACTAGCGGCCTACAATGAGCAGTTCTTC
.	TRBV4-1	.	TRBJ1-4	CASSQAGGRWNEKLFF	TGCGCCAGCAGCCAGGCCGGAGGACGGTGGAATGAAAAACTGTTTTTT
.	TRBV2	TRBD1	TRBJ2-7	CASVWTGGLYEQYF	TGTGCCAGCGTTTGGACAGGGGGTCTCTACGAGCAGTACTTC
few	TRBV11-2	TRBD2	TRBJ2-5	CASSLSTGGYQETQYF	TGTGCCAGCAGCTTATCAACGGGGGGGTACCAAGAGACCCAGTACTTC
.	TRBV25-1	.	TRBJ2-2	CASSSLRTANTGELFF	TGTGCCAGCAGTTCCCTCCGGACAGCAAACACCGGGGAGCTGTTTTTT
.	TRBV2	.	TRBJ1-4	CASRRSGNNEKLFF	TGTGCCAGCAGACGCTCCGGGAATAATGAAAAACTGTTTTTT
.	TRBV4-2	TRBD1	TRBJ1-1	CASSQMGQMNTEAFF	TGTGCCAGCAGCCAGATGGGACAGATGAACACTGAAGCTTTCTTT
.	TRBV9	.	TRBJ2-1	CASSVTAGLYNEQFF	TGTGCCAGCAGCGTAACGGCGGGGTTGTACAATGAGCAGTTCTTC
once	TRBV29-1	.	TRBJ1-2	CSVRQGYGYTF	TGCAGCGTGAGGCAGGGCTATGGCTACACCTTC
once	TRBV7-2	TRBD1	TRBJ1-2	CASSVTGVAYGYTF	TGTGCCAGCAGCGTGACAGGGGTGGCCTATGGCTACACCTTC
once	TRBV7-3	.	TRBJ2-3	CASGDRPDTQYF	TGTGCCAGCGGCGACAGGCCAGATACGCAGTATTTT
.	TRBV5-4	TRBD1	TRBJ1-2	CASTLGQGDGYTF	TGTGCCAGCACACTTGGACAGGGGGATGGCTACACCTTC
once	TRBV5-1	.	TRBJ1-2	CASSLEGRPNYGYTF	TGCGCCAGCAGTCTCGAGGGTCGCCCAAACTATGGCTACACCTTC
few	TRBV7-2	TRBD2	TRBJ2-2	CASSPRALAGTGELFF	TGTGCCAGCAGCCCCCGGGCCCTAGCGGGTACCGGGGAGCTGTTTTTT
.	TRBV28	.	TRBJ1-6	CASSSPTGRDSPLHF	TGTGCCAGCAGTAGCCCGACAGGACGGGATTCACCCCTCCACTTT
.	TRBV27	.	TRBJ1-5	CASSLRGGQPQHF	TGTGCCAGCAGTTTAAGAGGGGGACAGCCCCAGCATTTT
.	TRBV20-1	TRBD1	TRBJ2-5	CAGTGSTDQYF	TGCGCCGGGACAGGGTCCACGGACCAGTACTTC
.	TRBV28	TRBD1	TRBJ1-2	CASSAPQGGPYGYTF	TGTGCCAGCAGTGCCCCACAGGGGGGGCCATATGGCTACACCTTC
.	TRBV29-1	.	TRBJ1-4	CSVVGGNEKLFF	TGCAGCGTTGTCGGGGGTAATGAAAAACTGTTTTTT
.	TRBV5-1	.	TRBJ1-6	CASSREGAPLHF	TGCGCCAGCAGCCGGGAGGGAGCACCCCTCCACTTT
.	TRBV2	.	TRBJ2-3	CASSEGEEDTQYF	TGTGCCAGCAGTGAGGGTGAGGAGGATACGCAGTATTTT
.	TRBV7-2	TRBD1	TRBJ1-6	CASSSGGTVKLPLHF	TGTGCCAGCAGCTCCGGAGGGACAGTCAAATTGCCCCTCCACTTT
.	TRBV14	TRBD2	TRBJ2-5	CASSRGLAGVETQYF	TGTGCCAGCAGCCGGGGACTAGCGGGGGTAGAGACCCAGTACTTC
.	TRBV9	.	TRBJ2-1	CASSGGVGAGNEQFF	TGTGCCAGCAGTGGGGGGGTGGGGGCGGGCAATGAGCAGTTCTTC
.	TRBV30	TRBD1	TRBJ1-2	CAWSVRRAGGGGGYTF	TGTGCCTGGAGTGTCAGGCGGGCAGGGGGCGGCGGTGGCTACACCTTC
.	TRBV5-1	TRBD2	TRBJ2-5	CASTRAAGQETQYF	TGCGCCAGCACAAGGGCAGCGGGGCAAGAGACCCAGTACTTC
few	TRBV27	.	TRBJ2-7	CASSPRRRGGYEQYF	TGTGCCAGCAGTCCCCGAAGGAGGGGGGGGTACGAGCAGTACTTC
.	TRBV5-1	.	TRBJ1-1	CASSLAGETEAFF	TGCGCCAGCAGCTTGGCAGGCGAGACTGAAGCTTTCTTT
.	TRBV7-9	.	TRBJ1-1	CASTQTMNTEAFF	TGTGCCAGCACCCAGACAATGAACACTGAAGCTTTCTTT
.	TRBV5-6	.	TRBJ2-7	CASSFTLRRGEQYF	TGTGCCAGCAGCTTTACCCTCAGGAGGGGCGAGCAGTACTTC
.	TRBV5-1	TRBD1	TRBJ1-2	CASSPGQGDGVYTF	TGCGCCAGCAGCCCCGGACAGGGGGATGGTGTCTACACCTTC
.	TRBV2	TRBD1	TRBJ2-7	CASGRDRLSYEQYF	TGTGCCAGCGGGCGGGACAGGCTCTCCTACGAGCAGTACTTC
.	TRBV4-2	.	TRBJ2-1	CASSPGRENEQFF	TGTGCCAGCAGCCCCGGTCGAGAGAATGAGCAGTTCTTC
.	TRBV2	.	TRBJ1-2	CASSDRFSYRGYTF	TGTGCCAGCAGTGACAGGTTTTCTTATCGTGGCTACACCTTC
.	TRBV2	TRBD1	TRBJ1-5	CASRRQGPSNQPQHF	TGTGCCAGCCGCCGACAGGGCCCTAGCAATCAGCCCCAGCATTTT
.	TRBV10-3	.	TRBJ1-1	CAAVQGKNTEAFF	TGTGCCGCAGTCCAGGGGAAGAACACTGAAGCTTTCTTT
once	TRBV25-1	.	TRBJ2-5	CASSRSFGSQETQYF	TGTGCCAGCAGTAGGTCCTTTGGGAGTCAAGAGACCCAGTACTTC
.	TRBV11-1	.	TRBJ2-1	CASSLQGTYGEQFF	TGTGCCAGCAGCTTGCAAGGGACTTATGGGGAGCAGTTCTTC
.	TRBV2	TRBD1	TRBJ2-2	CASRDRDLDTGELFF	TGTGCCAGCCGGGACAGGGACTTGGACACCGGGGAGCTGTTTTTT
.	TRBV2	.	TRBJ1-1	CASSGGTFEAFF	TGTGCCAGCAGTGGGGGGACATTTGAAGCTTTCTTT
.	TRBV29-1	TRBD1	TRBJ1-2	CSVAAGTGYGYTF	TGCAGCGTTGCTGCCGGGACAGGGTATGGCTACACCTTC